These 26 T cell receptor beta chains were all obtained from the same sample, sequenced in a study of blood T cell repertoires in COVID-19. The table came from immunoSEQ multiplex PCR; TCRdb's copy has only in-frame clones and leaves some out. The sample records a few hundred thousand clones, around 89% being singletons. The specimen sequenced was PBMCs or T cells enriched from blood (not recorded which). All receptors derive from a woman younger than 30 who had recovered from COVID-19.

The chain joins TRBV11-3 to TRBJ2-1, with TRBD2 identical over 8 bases. The germline V gene has CDR1 SGHNT and CDR2 YENEEA. This CDR3 contains 16 residues. V was clipped by 2 bases and J by 6 bases; unmatched bases: 9. CDR3 amino acids: CASSLMGTSPPNEQFF. The CDR3 coding sequence is TGTGCCAGCAGCTTAATGGGGACTAGTCCCCCCAATGAGCAGTTCTTC.

This rearrangement joins TRBV4-1 to TRBJ2-3; D is perhaps TRBD1 (5 bases). The CDR3 spans 13 residues. CDR1 MGHRA and CDR2 YSYEKL come from the germline V gene. The V end lost 4 bases, the J end lost 4 bases, and 9 bases lay between the germline ends. CDR3 amino acids: CASSLLTADTQYF. CDR3 in DNA: TGCGCCAGCAGCCTCCTGACAGCAGATACGCAGTATTTT.

J is TRBJ1-2 and V is TRBV5-3; D remains unclear. TRBV5-3 has ORF status, its function being uncertain. CDR3 size: 15 residues. V was trimmed by 2 bases and J by 3 bases, leaving 14 bases between them. The CDR3 DNA reads as TGTGCCAGAAGCTTTCCGTTTCACGGTGACTATGGCTACACCTTC. This gives the protein CARSFPFHGDYGYTF.

This clone turned up a few times. The gene calls are TRBV5-1 and TRBJ2-5, with 7 nucleotides matching TRBD1. CDR3 length: 13 amino acids. Germline values: CDR1 SGHRS, CDR2 YFSETQ. Unmatched junction bases numbered 7, after V lost 6 bases and J lost 5 bases. The CDR3 coding sequence is TGCGCCAGCACCGTGGACAGGATCGAGACCCAGTACTTC. As protein: CASTVDRIETQYF.

This clone has just a few counts. The chain couples TRBV30 to TRBJ2-7, with D perhaps matching TRBD1 (5 bases). Germline values: CDR1 GTSNPN, CDR2 SVGIG (reference sequence). Trimming removed 3 bases at V and 5 bases at J, with 14 bases between. This CDR3 is built from 13 residues. The DNA for the CDR3 is TGTGCCTGGAGCTCAGGGCCGTGGAACGAGCAGTACTTC. Its translation: CAWSSGPWNEQYF. The whole variable domain, remainder taken from reference TRBV30 and TRBJ2-7, is SQTIHQWPATLVQPVGSPLSLECTVEGTSNPNLYWYRQAAGRGLQLLFYSVGIGQISSEVPQNLSASRPQDRQFILSSKKLLLSDSGFYLCAWSSGPWNEQYFGPGTRLTVT.

This sequence joins TRBV29-1 and TRBJ1-2; TRBD1 matches at 9 bases. The CDR3 contains 14 residues. After removal of 5 bases from V and 1 base from J, the junction contained 5 bases not matched to a gene. CDR1 and CDR2 (germline): SQVTM, ANQGSEA. The CDR3 here is CSVTRQGVNYGYTF. The CDR3 region has the DNA TGCAGCGTTACTCGACAGGGGGTTAACTATGGCTACACCTTC. Using reference TRBV29-1 and TRBJ1-2 for the parts outside the CDR3, the full variable domain is SAVISQKPSRDICQRGTSLTIQCQVDSQVTMMFWYRQQPGQSLTLIATANQGSEATYESGFVIDKFPISRPNLTFSTLTVSNMSPEDSSIYLCSVTRQGVNYGYTFGSGTRLTVV.

The chain combines TRBV6-4 with TRBJ1-5; a weak D match, TRBD1 (5 bases). Germline CDR1 is MRHNA and CDR2 is SNTAGT. The CDR3 length is 13 residues. Trimming removed 8 bases from V and 4 bases from J, with 12 bases in between. The DNA for the CDR3 is TGTGCCAGCGCGGCAGGGTTAAATCAGCCCCAGCATTTT. Translation: CASAAGLNQPQHF.

CDR3 residues: CATSRTGSDTQYF. CDR3 nucleotides: TGTGCCACCAGCAGGACAGGGTCAGATACGCAGTATTTT. The chain links TRBV15 to TRBJ2-3; 7 nucleotides agree with TRBD1. CDR3 length: 13 residues. From germline, CDR1 is LNHNV and CDR2 YYDKDF (reference sequence). Trimming at V came to 3 bases and at J to 4 bases, leaving 1 base not matched to a gene.

This clone occurred once. This chain joins TRBV10-3 and TRBJ1-2, with 11 bases aligning to TRBD1. After removal of 10 bases from V and 2 bases from J, the junction contained 3 bases not matched to a gene. The germline V gene has CDR1 ENHRY and CDR2 SYGVKD. The CDR3 runs 13 residues. The CDR3 bases are TGTGCCAGCGGGACAGGGGGAAACTATGGCTACACCTTC. It translates to CASGTGGNYGYTF.

This chain connects TRBV13 to TRBJ2-5; TRBD2 might be the D (7 bases). Germline V gene lookup returns CDR1 PRHDT and CDR2 FYEKMQ (reference sequence). Trimming shortened V by 5 bases and J by 4 bases, and 11 bases separated the two germline ends. The CDR3 totals 13 residues. CDR3 DNA sequence: TGTGCCAGCAGCGCGAGGGGGGGAGAGACCCAGTACTTC. This sequence encodes CASSARGGETQYF.

The rearrangement links TRBV28 to TRBJ1-2; tentative D call: TRBD1 (6 bases). The CDR3 covers 14 residues. The germline V gene encodes CDR1 MDHEN and CDR2 SYDVKM. Trimming took 5 bases from V and 4 from J, leaving 14 bases between them. The CDR3 coding sequence is TGTGCCAGCAGTACGACAGGCCCCACCTATGGCTACACCTTC. Protein product: CASSTTGPTYGYTF.

V gene TRBV5-1 combines with J gene TRBJ1-1, with 7 positions matching TRBD1. The CDR3 extends over 15 amino acids. The ends lost 1 base at V and 2 bases at J; junction bases unmatched: 5. The germline CDR1 and CDR2 sequences are SGHRS and YFSETQ. The CDR3 loop reads CASSLNEGANTEAFF. The CDR3 DNA reads as TGCGCCAGCAGCTTGAATGAGGGGGCTAACACTGAAGCTTTCTTT.

The V gene is TRBV18, the J gene TRBJ2-3, with a possible D match to TRBD2 (6 bases). The CDR3 is 15 amino acids. Trimming removed 3 bases from V and 4 bases from J, with 14 bases in between. Looked up from germline, CDR1 is KGHSH and CDR2 is LQKENI. CDR3: CASSPGSGGADTQYF. The CDR3 DNA is TGTGCCAGCTCACCTGGTAGCGGTGGAGCAGATACGCAGTATTTT. The whole variable domain, filled in from reference TRBV18 and TRBJ2-3, reads NAGVMQNPRHLVRRRGQEARLRCSPMKGHSHVYWYRQLPEEGLKFMVYLQKENIIDESGMPKERFSAEFPKEGPSILRIQQVVRGDSAAYFCASSPGSGGADTQYFGPGTRLTVL.

The chain joins TRBV6-5 to TRBJ2-7; D is perhaps TRBD1 (6 bases). V lost 7 bases, J lost 0 bases, and 13 bases lay in between. This CDR3 is 14 amino acids long. Germline V CDR1 and CDR2: MNHEY, SVGAGI. This CDR3 is CASKKQGLSYEQYF. CDR3 DNA: TGTGCCAGCAAAAAACAGGGCCTCTCCTACGAGCAGTACTTC.

This clone was observed a single time. The rearrangement links TRBV6-5 to TRBJ1-1; TRBD1 aligns across 7 bases. The CDR3 runs to 12 residues. Trimming cost V 5 bases and J 10 bases; bases outside gene matches: 7. Germline CDR1 MNHEY, CDR2 SVGAGI. This CDR3 reads CASSPPGGIAFF. The CDR3 coding sequence is TGTGCCAGCAGTCCCCCAGGGGGAATAGCTTTCTTT.

This clone appeared a single time. J is TRBJ2-5 and V is TRBV6-5, with D maybe TRBD2 (5 bases). Germline CDR1 and CDR2: MNHEY and SVGAGI. The CDR3 contains 16 residues. V was clipped by 0 bases and J by 3 bases, with 14 bases between them. The CDR3 here is CASSYSLPNSEETQYF. As DNA, the CDR3 is TGTGCCAGCAGTTACTCCCTCCCCAATAGCGAAGAGACCCAGTACTTC.

The CDR3 region has the DNA TGTGCCAGCAGCCAAGAAATCCCCTTGGAGTATAATTCACCCCTCCACTTT. This gives the protein CASSQEIPLEYNSPLHF. The chain carries TRBV4-2 and TRBJ1-6, with D unclear. V dropped 0 bases and J dropped 4 bases, with 13 bases sitting between them. This CDR3 is 17 amino acids long. CDR1 is LGHNA and CDR2 is YNFKEQ in the germline V gene.

In this sample, this clone turned up a few times. J is TRBJ1-3 and V is TRBV3-1 (or the pseudogene TRBV3-2); 8 nucleotides align to TRBD1. Germline V lookup: CDR1 LGHDT, CDR2 YNNKEL (reference sequence). V gave up 1 base and J gave up 4 bases; unmatched junction bases: 12. There are 18 residues in the CDR3. CDR3 region: CASSQASQDREQGNTIYF. The CDR3, as DNA: TGTGCCAGCAGCCAAGCTTCTCAGGACAGGGAGCAGGGAAACACCATATATTTT.

This clone occurred many times. The chain has TRBV12-1 and TRBJ2-3; the tabulated D call, TRBD2, remains unverified against the DNA. TRBV12-1 is a known pseudogene. The CDR3 spans 17 residues. The CDR3 nucleotides are TGTGCCAGCAGCTGGACTAGCGGGGGGGCTAGCACAGATACGCAGTATTTT. It encodes CASSWTSGGASTDTQYF.

The chain couples TRBV6-4 to TRBJ1-2; TRBD1 matches at 7 bases. The CDR3 has 15 residues. Trimming removed 2 bases from V and 3 bases from J; junction bases left unmatched: 6. Germline V gives CDR1 MRHNA, CDR2 SNTAGT. The CDR3 sequence: CASSDTHRGDYGYTF. In DNA form, the CDR3 reads TGTGCCAGCAGTGACACGCACAGGGGAGACTATGGCTACACCTTC.

This clone was seen a single time. The chain recombines TRBV5-4 with TRBJ2-1, with D possibly matching TRBD2 (6 bases). Germline assignment: CDR1 SGHNT and CDR2 YYREEE (reference sequence). The V end was cut by 0 bases, the J end by 1 base, with 11 bases between. CDR3 length: 16 residues. CDR3 in amino acids: CASSLATGTSYNEQFF. The CDR3 DNA reads TGTGCCAGCAGCTTGGCCACGGGGACTTCCTACAATGAGCAGTTCTTC.

The chain links TRBV10-3 to TRBJ1-1; a possible D gene is TRBD1 (6 bases). Looked up from germline, CDR1 is ENHRY and CDR2 is SYGVKD. Trimming removed 10 bases at V and 1 base at J, with 16 bases between. The length of the CDR3 is 14 residues. The CDR3, as DNA: TGTGCCACCGGACACGGACAGACGAACACTGAAGCTTTCTTT. As protein: CATGHGQTNTEAFF.

The chain combines TRBV5-4 with TRBJ1-2; D remains ambiguous. This CDR3 comprises 13 residues. CDR1 SGHNT and CDR2 YYREEE come from the germline V gene (reference sequence). Trimming stripped 0 bases from V and 8 bases from J, with 11 bases between. The CDR3 sequence is CASSLATVVGYTF. CDR3 nucleotides: TGTGCCAGCAGCTTGGCAACAGTAGTGGGCTACACCTTC.

The V gene is TRBV19, the J gene TRBJ1-2, with D possibly TRBD1 on 5 matching bases. V dropped 1 base and J dropped 7 bases, with 10 bases sitting between them. Germline loops: CDR1 LNHDA, CDR2 SQIVND (reference sequence). The length of the CDR3 is 13 residues. The chain's CDR3 is CASSIGGAGGYTF. CDR3 coding DNA: TGTGCCAGTAGTATAGGGGGCGCTGGTGGCTACACCTTC.

This chain joins TRBV11-2 and TRBJ1-1, with 8 positions matching TRBD1. Germline CDR1 reads SGHAT; CDR2 reads FQNNGV. The junction had 7 bases not matched to a gene; V was cut back by 3 bases and J by 7 bases. The length of the CDR3 is 14 residues. The CDR3 reads CASSFLSGTGEAFF. In DNA, the CDR3 is TGTGCCAGCAGCTTCTTATCCGGGACAGGTGAAGCTTTCTTT. The full variable domain, its missing parts supplied by reference TRBV11-2 and TRBJ1-1, is EAGVAQSPRYKIIEKRQSVAFWCNPISGHATLYWYQQILGQGPKLLIQFQNNGVVDDSQLPKDRFSAERLKGVDSTLKIQPAKLEDSAVYLCASSFLSGTGEAFFGQGTRLTVV.

This clone came up once. The chain carries TRBV6-2 or TRBV6-3 and TRBJ2-2; D might be TRBD2 (7 bases). Trimming took 1 base from V and 4 from J, leaving 13 bases between them. CDR1 MNHEY and CDR2 SVGEGT come from the germline V gene. The CDR3 is 16 amino acids. The chain's CDR3 is CASSYWGGRGTGELFF. The CDR3 DNA sequence: TGTGCCAGCAGTTACTGGGGGGGCCGTGGCACCGGGGAGCTGTTTTTT.